A single sample gave rise to the 5 T cell receptor beta chains below, sequenced in a study of early T cells in non-severe SARS-CoV-2 infection. TCRdb re-called the 5' RACE reads through MiXCR, storing one row per CDR3 protein. The sample contains 27,000 or so distinct CDR3 sequences, about 2.7% of which appear only once. Source material: whole blood. The receptors derive from an adult who was a healthcare worker with PCR-confirmed SARS-CoV-2 infection or an uninfected control (not recorded which).

The chain combines TRBV10-2 with TRBJ2-1; TRBD1 might be the D (6 bases). CDR3 length equals 15 residues. Germline V gene sequence: CDR1 WSHSY, CDR2 SAAADI. Trimming cost V 3 bases and J 6 bases, with 15 bases left between them. The CDR3 sequence is CASSEQGRVRNEQFF. The CDR3 region has the DNA TGCGCCAGCAGTGAACAGGGAAGGGTACGCAATGAGCAGTTCTTC.

There are many counts of this clonotype. The V gene is TRBV7-2, the J gene TRBJ1-2; a weak D match, TRBD1 (5 bases). The CDR3 extends over 13 amino acids. The V and J ends lost 2 bases and 4 bases respectively, with 8 bases between them. Germline V gives CDR1 SGHTA, CDR2 FQGNSA. The CDR3 sequence: CASSLRGFYGYTF. For the CDR3, the DNA is TGTGCCAGCAGCTTAAGGGGCTTCTATGGCTACACCTTC.

The chain recombines TRBV10-1 with TRBJ2-3; possible D gene TRBD2, 6 bases. In germline, CDR1 is WNHNN, CDR2 SYGVQD (reference sequence). The CDR3 runs to 14 residues. Trimming removed 3 bases at V and 5 bases at J, with 12 bases between. The CDR3 here is CASSDRTGGDTQYF. CDR3 bases: TGCGCCAGCAGTGATAGGACCGGGGGAGATACGCAGTATTTT.

This clonotype was seen at least ten times. The chain recombines TRBV20-1 with TRBJ2-1; D is undetermined. Trimming removed 3 bases at V and 5 bases at J, with 5 bases between. The CDR3 consists of 11 residues. Germline V CDR1 and CDR2: DFQATT, SNEGSKA (reference sequence). Written as DNA, the CDR3 is TGCAGTGCTAGGCGAGACAATGAGCAGTTCTTC. Its translation: CSARRDNEQFF.

This clonotype was found a few times. The chain carries TRBV6-1 and TRBJ2-6, with D uncertain. V lost 3 bases to trimming and J lost 1 base, with 7 bases between them. The CDR3 has 15 amino acids. CDR1 MNHNS and CDR2 SASEGT come from the germline V gene. CDR3 sequence (DNA): TGTGCCAGCAGTGATCAATTATCTGGGGCCAACGTCCTGACTTTC. Its translation is CASSDQLSGANVLTF.